This T cell receptor (beta chain) was found in a study of cytomegalovirus exposure and HLA in healthy donors. Overall study findings and caveats: TCR beta chains numbering more than 150 were designated cytomegalovirus-associated.

The CDR3 loop spans 16 amino acids. Looked up from germline, CDR1 is SNHLY and CDR2 is FYNNEI. The ends lost 10 bases at V and 4 bases at J; junction bases unmatched: 18. In the PCR, 60 Vbeta and 13 Jbeta primers were used. Sequencing used immunoSEQ multiplex PCR; TCRdb keeps in-frame clones, though not all of them. In the table there are about 110,000 clones, about 72% of which are singletons. To note about this clone: As yet, its antigen is unknown.

The chain has TRBV2 and TRBJ2-7, with 8 bases fitting TRBD2. Sequencing input: PBMCs. The sequence was obtained from a man between 18 and 35 years old in good health and CMV-seronegative. CDR3 sequence reads: CAIDVPGGSGAYEQYF. The CDR3 nucleotides are TGTGCCATCGATGTTCCGGGGGGGTCCGGGGCGTACGAGCAGTACTTC.